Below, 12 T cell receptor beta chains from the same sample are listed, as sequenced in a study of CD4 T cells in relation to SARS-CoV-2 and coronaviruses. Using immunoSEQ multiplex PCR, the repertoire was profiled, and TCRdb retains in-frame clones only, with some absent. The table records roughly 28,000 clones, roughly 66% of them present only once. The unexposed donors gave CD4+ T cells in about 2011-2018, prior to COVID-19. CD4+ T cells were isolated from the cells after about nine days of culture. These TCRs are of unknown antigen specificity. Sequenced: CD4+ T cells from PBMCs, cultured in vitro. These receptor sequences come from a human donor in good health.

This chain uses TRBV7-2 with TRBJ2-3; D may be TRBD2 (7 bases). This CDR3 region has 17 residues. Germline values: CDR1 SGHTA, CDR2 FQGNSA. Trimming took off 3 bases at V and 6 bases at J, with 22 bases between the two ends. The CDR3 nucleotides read TGTGCCAGCAGCTTCAGTATAGGCGGGGGCCGCGAGGATACGCAGTATTTT. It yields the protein CASSFSIGGGREDTQYF.

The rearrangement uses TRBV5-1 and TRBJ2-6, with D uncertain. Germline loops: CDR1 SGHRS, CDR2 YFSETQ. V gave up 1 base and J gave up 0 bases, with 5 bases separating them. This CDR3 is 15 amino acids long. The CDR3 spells CASSLSVSGANVLTF. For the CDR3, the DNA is TGCGCCAGCAGCTTGTCCGTCTCTGGGGCCAACGTCCTGACTTTC.

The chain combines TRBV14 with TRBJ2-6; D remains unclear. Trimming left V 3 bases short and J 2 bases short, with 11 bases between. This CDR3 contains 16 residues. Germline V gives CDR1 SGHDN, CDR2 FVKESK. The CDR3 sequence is CASSHTWRAGANVLTF. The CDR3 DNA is TGTGCCAGCAGCCACACGTGGCGAGCTGGGGCCAACGTCCTGACTTTC.

The CDR3: CASSVRYSDGYTF. The CDR3 nucleotides read TGTGCCAGCAGCGTAAGATACAGCGATGGCTACACCTTC. The V and J genes are TRBV7-2 and TRBJ1-2, with D unresolved. Germline lookup yields CDR1 SGHTA and CDR2 FQGNSA. Trimming shortened V by 5 bases and J by 6 bases, and 13 bases separated the two germline ends. The CDR3 loop spans 13 amino acids.

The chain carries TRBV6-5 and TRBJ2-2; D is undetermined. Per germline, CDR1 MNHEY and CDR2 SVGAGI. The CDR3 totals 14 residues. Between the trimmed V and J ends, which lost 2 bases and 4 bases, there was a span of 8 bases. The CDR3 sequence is CASSYPDPTGELFF. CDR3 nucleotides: TGTGCCAGCAGTTACCCGGACCCCACCGGGGAGCTGTTTTTT.

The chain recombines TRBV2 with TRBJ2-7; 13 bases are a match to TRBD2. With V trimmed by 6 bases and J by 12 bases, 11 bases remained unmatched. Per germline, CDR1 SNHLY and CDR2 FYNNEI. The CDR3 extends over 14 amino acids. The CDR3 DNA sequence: TGTGCCAGCAGCGCTCCGGGACTAGCGGGATTTCGGTACTTC. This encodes CASSAPGLAGFRYF.

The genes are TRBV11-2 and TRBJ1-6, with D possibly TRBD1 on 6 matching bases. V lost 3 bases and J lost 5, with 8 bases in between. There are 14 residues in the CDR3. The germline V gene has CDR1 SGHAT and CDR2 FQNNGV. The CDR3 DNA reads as TGTGCCAGCAGCTTCTCAGGGGATAATTCACCCCTCCACTTT. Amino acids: CASSFSGDNSPLHF. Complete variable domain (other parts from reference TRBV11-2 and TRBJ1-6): EAGVAQSPRYKIIEKRQSVAFWCNPISGHATLYWYQQILGQGPKLLIQFQNNGVVDDSQLPKDRFSAERLKGVDSTLKIQPAKLEDSAVYLCASSFSGDNSPLHFGNGTRLTVT.

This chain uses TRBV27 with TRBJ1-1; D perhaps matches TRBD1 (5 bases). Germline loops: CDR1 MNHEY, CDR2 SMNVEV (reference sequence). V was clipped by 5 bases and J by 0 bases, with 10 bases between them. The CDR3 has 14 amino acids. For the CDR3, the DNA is TGTGCCAGCAGTACCGGGACCCTGAACACTGAAGCTTTCTTT. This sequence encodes CASSTGTLNTEAFF.

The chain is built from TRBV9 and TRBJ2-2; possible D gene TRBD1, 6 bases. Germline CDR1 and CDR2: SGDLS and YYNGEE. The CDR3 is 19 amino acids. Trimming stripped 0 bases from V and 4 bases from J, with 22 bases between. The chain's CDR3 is CASSVGALYRGSLTGELFF. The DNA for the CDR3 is TGTGCCAGCAGCGTAGGGGCCCTCTATAGGGGGAGCCTCACCGGGGAGCTGTTTTTT.

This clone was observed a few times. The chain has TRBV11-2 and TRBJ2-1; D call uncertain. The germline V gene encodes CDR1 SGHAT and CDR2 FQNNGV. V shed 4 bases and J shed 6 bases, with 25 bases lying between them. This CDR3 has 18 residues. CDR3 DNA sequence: TGTGCCAGCAGCTCCCCTACCGACTGGTCCCTATCTGTCAATGAGCAGTTCTTC. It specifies CASSSPTDWSLSVNEQFF.

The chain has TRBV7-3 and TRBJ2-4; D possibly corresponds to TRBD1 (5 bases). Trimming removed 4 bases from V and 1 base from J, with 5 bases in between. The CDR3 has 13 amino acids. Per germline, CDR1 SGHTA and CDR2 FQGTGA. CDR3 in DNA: TGTGCCAGCAGCTCAGGGGCCAAAAACATTCAGTACTTC. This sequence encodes CASSSGAKNIQYF.

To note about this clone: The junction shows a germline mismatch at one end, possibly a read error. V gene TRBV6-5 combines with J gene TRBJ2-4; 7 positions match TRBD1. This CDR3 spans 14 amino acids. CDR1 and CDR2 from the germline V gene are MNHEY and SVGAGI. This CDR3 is CASSYIDREGSLNF. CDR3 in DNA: TGTGCCAGCAGTTACATCGACAGGGAAGGCTCCTTGAACTTC.